The clone carrying this T cell receptor beta chain was seen a handful of times. Its antigen is currently unknown. This sample was included in a study of blood T cells in healthy people across ages. A J-beta primer mix and a sample-barcoded 5' primer were used in a second PCR of about 7 to 12 cycles. Template switching added a 12-random-nucleotide identifier to every cDNA molecule. Every sample returned 2.5 million or more CDR3-containing paired-end reads. Each CDR3 protein is one row after TCRdb ran MiXCR on the 5' RACE reads. The sample carries approximately 770,000 distinct CDR3 sequences, 55% to 75% recorded once. Points from the study as a whole: Naive CD4+ cell counts and diversity both ran higher in long-lived than in aged donors.

Sequencing was performed on blood. The sequence was collected from a man younger than 45 in good health.

The CDR3 reads CASSLLKGSGRFDEQFF. The CDR3 DNA reads as TGTGCCAGCAGTCTCCTTAAAGGTAGCGGGAGGTTTGATGAGCAGTTCTTC. V gene TRBV27 combines with J gene TRBJ2-1; 10 nucleotides agree with TRBD2. CDR1 MNHEY and CDR2 SMNVEV come from the germline V gene (reference sequence). V lost 5 bases and J lost 8; bases outside the gene matches: 15. This CDR3 has 17 residues.